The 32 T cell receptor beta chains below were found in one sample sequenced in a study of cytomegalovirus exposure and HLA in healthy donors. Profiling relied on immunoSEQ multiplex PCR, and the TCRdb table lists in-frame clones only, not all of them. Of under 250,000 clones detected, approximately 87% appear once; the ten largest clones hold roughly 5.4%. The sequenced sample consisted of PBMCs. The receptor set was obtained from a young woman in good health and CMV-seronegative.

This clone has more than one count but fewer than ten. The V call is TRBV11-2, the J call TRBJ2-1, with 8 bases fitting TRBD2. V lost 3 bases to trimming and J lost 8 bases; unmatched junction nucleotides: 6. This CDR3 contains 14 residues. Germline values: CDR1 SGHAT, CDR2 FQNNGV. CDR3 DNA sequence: TGTGCCAGCAGCTTCAGCGGGAGTAAGCATGAGCAGTTCTTC. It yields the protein CASSFSGSKHEQFF.

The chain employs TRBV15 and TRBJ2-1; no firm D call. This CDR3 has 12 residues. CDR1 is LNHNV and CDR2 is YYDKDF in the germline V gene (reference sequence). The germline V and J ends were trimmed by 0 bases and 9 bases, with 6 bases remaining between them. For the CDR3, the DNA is TGTGCCACCAGCAGAGATTGGGGTGAGCAGTTCTTC. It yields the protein CATSRDWGEQFF.

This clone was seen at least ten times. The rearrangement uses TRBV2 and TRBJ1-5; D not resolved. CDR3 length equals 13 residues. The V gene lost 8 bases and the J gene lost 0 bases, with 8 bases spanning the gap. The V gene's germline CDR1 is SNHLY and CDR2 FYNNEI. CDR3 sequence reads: CASGIYSNQPQHF. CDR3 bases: TGTGCCAGCGGTATTTATAGCAATCAGCCCCAGCATTTT.

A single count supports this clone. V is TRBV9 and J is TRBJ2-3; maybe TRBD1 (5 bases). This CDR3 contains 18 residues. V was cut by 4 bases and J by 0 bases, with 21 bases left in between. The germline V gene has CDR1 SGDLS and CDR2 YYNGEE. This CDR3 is CASSPHHRQTLSTDTQYF. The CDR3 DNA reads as TGTGCCAGCAGCCCGCACCACCGACAGACGTTAAGCACAGATACGCAGTATTTT.

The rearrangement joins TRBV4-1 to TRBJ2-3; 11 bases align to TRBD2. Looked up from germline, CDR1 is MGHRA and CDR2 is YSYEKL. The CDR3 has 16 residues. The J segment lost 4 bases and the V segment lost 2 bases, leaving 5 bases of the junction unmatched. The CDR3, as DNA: TGCGCCAGCAGCCAAACTAGCGGGGGAACGCCAGATACGCAGTATTTT. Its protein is CASSQTSGGTPDTQYF.

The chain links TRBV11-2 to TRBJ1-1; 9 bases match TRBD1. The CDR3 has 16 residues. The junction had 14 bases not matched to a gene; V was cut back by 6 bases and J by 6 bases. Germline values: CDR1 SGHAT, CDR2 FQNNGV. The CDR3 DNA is TGTGCCAGCAGGACTGGACAGGGGTTAGTGTCGGCTGAAGCTTTCTTT. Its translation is CASRTGQGLVSAEAFF.

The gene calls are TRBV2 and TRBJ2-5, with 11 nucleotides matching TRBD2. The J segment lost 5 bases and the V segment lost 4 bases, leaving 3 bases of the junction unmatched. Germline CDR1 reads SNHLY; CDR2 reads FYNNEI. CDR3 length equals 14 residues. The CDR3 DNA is TGTGCCAGCAGTGGGGTAGCGGGAGGGGAGACCCAGTACTTC. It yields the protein CASSGVAGGETQYF.

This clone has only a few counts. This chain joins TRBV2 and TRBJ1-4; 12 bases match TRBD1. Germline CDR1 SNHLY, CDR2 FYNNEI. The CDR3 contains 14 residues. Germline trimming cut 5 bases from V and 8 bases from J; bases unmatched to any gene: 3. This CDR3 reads CASSSGTGGEKLFF. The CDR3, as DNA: TGTGCCAGCAGTTCCGGGACAGGGGGCGAAAAACTGTTTTTT.

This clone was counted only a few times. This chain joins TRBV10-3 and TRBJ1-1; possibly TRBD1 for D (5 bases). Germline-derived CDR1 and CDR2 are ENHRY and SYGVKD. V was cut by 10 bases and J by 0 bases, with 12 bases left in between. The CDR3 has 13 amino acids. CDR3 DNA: TGTGCCACGACAGCAAGTTTGAACACTGAAGCTTTCTTT. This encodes CATTASLNTEAFF.

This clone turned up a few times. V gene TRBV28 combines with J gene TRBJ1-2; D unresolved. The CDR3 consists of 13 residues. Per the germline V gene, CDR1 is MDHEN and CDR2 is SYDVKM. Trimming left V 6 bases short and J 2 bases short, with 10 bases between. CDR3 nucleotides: TGTGCCAGCAGACAGACTCTAAACTATGGCTACACCTTC. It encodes CASRQTLNYGYTF.

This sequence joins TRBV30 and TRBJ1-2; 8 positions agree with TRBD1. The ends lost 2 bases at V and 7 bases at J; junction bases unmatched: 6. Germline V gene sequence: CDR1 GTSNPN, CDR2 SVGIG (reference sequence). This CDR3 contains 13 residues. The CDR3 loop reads CAWSFRRGLGYTF. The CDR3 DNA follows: TGTGCCTGGAGTTTTCGCAGGGGGCTTGGCTACACCTTC.

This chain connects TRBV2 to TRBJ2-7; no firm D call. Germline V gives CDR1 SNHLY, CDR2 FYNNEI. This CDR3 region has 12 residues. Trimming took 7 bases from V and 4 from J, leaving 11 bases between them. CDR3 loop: CASTPLVYEQYF. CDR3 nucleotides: TGTGCCAGCACCCCGTTGGTTTACGAGCAGTACTTC.

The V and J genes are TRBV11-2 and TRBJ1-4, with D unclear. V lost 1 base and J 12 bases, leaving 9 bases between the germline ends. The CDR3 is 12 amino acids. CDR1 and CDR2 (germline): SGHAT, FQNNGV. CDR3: CASSLGGVELFF. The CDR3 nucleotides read TGTGCCAGCAGCTTAGGCGGGGTTGAACTGTTTTTT. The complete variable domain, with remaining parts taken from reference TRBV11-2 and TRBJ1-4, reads EAGVAQSPRYKIIEKRQSVAFWCNPISGHATLYWYQQILGQGPKLLIQFQNNGVVDDSQLPKDRFSAERLKGVDSTLKIQPAKLEDSAVYLCASSLGGVELFFGSGTQLSVL.

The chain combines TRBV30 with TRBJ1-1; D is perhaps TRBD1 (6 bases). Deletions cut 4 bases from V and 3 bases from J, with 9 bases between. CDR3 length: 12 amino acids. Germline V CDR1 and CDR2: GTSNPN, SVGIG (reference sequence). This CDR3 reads CAWIQGYTEAFF. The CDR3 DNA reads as TGTGCCTGGATTCAGGGGTACACTGAAGCTTTCTTT. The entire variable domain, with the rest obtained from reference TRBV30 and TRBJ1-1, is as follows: SQTIHQWPATLVQPVGSPLSLECTVEGTSNPNLYWYRQAAGRGLQLLFYSVGIGQISSEVPQNLSASRPQDRQFILSSKKLLLSDSGFYLCAWIQGYTEAFFGQGTRLTVV.

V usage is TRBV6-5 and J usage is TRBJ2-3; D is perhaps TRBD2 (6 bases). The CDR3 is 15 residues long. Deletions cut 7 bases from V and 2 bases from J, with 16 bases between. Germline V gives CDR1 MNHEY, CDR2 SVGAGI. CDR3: CASTYGDWDTDTQYF. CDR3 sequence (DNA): TGTGCCAGCACCTACGGGGACTGGGACACAGATACGCAGTATTTT.

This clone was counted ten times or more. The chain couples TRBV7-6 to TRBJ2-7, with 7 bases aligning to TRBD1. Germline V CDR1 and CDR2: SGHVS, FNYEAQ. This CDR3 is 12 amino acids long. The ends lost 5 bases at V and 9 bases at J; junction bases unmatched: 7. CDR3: CASSSRDSGQYF. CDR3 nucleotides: TGTGCCAGCAGCAGTCGGGACAGCGGGCAGTACTTC. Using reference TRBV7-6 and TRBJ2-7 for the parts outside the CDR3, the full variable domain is GAGVSQSPRYKVTKRGQDVALRCDPISGHVSLYWYRQALGQGPEFLTYFNYEAQQDKSGLPNDRFSAERPEGSISTLTIQRTEQRDSAMYRCASSSRDSGQYFGPGTRLTVT.

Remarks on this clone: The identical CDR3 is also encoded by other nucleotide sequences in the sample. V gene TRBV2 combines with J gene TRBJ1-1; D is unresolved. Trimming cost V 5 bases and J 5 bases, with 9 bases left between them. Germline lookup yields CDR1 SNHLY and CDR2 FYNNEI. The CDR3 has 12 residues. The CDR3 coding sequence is TGTGCCAGCAGTAGCGGCGTAACTGAAGCTTTCTTT. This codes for CASSSGVTEAFF. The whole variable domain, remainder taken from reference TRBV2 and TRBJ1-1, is EPEVTQTPSHQVTQMGQEVILRCVPISNHLYFYWYRQILGQKVEFLVSFYNNEISEKSEIFDDQFSVERPDGSNFTLKIRSTKLEDSAMYFCASSSGVTEAFFGQGTRLTVV.

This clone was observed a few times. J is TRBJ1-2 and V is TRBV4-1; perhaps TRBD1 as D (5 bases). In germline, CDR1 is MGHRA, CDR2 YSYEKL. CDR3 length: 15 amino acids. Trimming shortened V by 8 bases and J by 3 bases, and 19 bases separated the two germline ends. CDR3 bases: TGCGCCAGCTCACTGGGCCCTAGGGACGACTATGGCTACACCTTC. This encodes CASSLGPRDDYGYTF.

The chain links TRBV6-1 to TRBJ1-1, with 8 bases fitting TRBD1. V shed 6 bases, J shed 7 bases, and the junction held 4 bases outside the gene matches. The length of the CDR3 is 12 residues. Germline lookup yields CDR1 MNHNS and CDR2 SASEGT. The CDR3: CASSIDRGEAFF. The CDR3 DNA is TGTGCCAGCAGCATCGACAGGGGTGAAGCTTTCTTT.

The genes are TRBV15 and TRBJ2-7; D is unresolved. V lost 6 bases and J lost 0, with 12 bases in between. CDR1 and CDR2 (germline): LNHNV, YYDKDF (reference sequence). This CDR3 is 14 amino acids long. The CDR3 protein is CATSYRLDSYEQYF. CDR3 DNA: TGTGCCACCAGTTACAGACTCGACTCCTACGAGCAGTACTTC.

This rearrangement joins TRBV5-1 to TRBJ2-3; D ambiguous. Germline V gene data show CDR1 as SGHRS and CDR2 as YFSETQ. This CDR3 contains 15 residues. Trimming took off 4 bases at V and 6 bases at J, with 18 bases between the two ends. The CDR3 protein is CASSPKLDLWDTQYF. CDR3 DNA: TGCGCCAGCAGCCCGAAACTGGACCTTTGGGATACGCAGTATTTT.

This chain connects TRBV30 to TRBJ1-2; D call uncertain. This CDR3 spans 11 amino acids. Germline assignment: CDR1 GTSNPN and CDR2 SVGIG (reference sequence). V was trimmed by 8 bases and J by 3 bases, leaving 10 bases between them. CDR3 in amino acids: CAGWLYYGYTF. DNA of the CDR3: TGTGCCGGGTGGCTTTACTATGGCTACACCTTC. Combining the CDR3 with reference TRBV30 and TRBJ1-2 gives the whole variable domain SQTIHQWPATLVQPVGSPLSLECTVEGTSNPNLYWYRQAAGRGLQLLFYSVGIGQISSEVPQNLSASRPQDRQFILSSKKLLLSDSGFYLCAGWLYYGYTFGSGTRLTVV.

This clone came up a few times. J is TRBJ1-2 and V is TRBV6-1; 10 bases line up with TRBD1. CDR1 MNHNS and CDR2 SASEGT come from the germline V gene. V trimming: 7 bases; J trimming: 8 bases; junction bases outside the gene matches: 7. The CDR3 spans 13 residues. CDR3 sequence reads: CASMTGTGVGYTF. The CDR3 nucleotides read TGTGCCAGCATGACCGGGACAGGGGTCGGCTACACCTTC.

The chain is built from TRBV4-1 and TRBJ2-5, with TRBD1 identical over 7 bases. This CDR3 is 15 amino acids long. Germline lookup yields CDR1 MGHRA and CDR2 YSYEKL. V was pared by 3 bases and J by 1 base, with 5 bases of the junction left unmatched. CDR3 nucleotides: TGCGCCAGCAGCCAGGGCAGGGGGACCCAAGAGACCCAGTACTTC. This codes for CASSQGRGTQETQYF.

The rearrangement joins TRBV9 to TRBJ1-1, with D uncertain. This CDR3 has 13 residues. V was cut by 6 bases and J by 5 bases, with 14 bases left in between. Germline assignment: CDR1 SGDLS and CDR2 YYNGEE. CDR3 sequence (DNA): TGTGCCAGCACCAGGTGGACGGATACTGAAGCTTTCTTT. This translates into CASTRWTDTEAFF.

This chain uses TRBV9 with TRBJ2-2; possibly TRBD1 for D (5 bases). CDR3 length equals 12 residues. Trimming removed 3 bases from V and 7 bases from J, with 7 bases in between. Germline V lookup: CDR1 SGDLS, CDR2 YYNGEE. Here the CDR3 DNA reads TGTGCCAGCAGCGGACAGATCGGGGAGCTGTTTTTT. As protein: CASSGQIGELFF.

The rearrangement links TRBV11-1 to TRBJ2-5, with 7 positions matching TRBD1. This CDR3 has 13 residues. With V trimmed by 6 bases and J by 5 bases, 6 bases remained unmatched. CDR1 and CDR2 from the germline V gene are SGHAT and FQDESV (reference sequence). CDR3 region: CASRQGTLETQYF. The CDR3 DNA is TGTGCCAGCAGACAGGGGACGTTGGAGACCCAGTACTTC.

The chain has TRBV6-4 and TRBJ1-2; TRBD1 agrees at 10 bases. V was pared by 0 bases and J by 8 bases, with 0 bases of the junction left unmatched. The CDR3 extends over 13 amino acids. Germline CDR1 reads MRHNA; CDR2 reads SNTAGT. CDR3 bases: TGTGCCAGCAGTGACTCGACAGGGGGCGGCTACACCTTC. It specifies CASSDSTGGGYTF.

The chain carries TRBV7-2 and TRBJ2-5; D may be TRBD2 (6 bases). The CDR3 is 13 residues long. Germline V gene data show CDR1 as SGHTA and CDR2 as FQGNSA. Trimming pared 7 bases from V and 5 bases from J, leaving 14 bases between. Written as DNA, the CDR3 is TGTGCCAGCACCCGGCGGGGTGGGGAGACCCAGTACTTC. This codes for CASTRRGGETQYF.

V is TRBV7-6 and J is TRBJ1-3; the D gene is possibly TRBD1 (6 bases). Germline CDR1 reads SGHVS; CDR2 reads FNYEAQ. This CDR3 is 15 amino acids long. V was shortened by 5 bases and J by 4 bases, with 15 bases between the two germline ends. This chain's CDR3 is CASSPSPGQGNTIYF. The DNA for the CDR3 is TGTGCCAGCAGCCCATCACCCGGACAGGGAAACACCATATATTTT.

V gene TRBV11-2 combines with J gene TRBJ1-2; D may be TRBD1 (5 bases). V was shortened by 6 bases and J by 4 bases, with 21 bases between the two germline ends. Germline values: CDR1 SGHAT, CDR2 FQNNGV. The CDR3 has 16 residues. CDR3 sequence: CASRRSQGSFSYGYTF. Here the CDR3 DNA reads TGTGCCAGCAGACGAAGTCAGGGTTCCTTCAGCTATGGCTACACCTTC.

CDR3 region: CAISQTGAPNTEAFF. The DNA for the CDR3 is TGTGCCATCAGCCAGACCGGGGCCCCGAACACTGAAGCTTTCTTT. V usage is TRBV10-3 and J usage is TRBJ1-1; D perhaps matches TRBD1 (5 bases). Germline CDR1 is ENHRY and CDR2 is SYGVKD. The CDR3 runs 15 residues. V gave up 6 bases and J gave up 1 base, with 15 bases separating them.